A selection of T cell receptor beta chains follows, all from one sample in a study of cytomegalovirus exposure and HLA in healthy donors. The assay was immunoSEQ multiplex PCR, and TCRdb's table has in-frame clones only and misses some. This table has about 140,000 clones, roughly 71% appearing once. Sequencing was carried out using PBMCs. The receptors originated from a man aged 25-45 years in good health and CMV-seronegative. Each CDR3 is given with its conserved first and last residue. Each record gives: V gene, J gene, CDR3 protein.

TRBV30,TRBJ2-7,CAWSSGGEQYF
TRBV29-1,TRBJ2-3,CSVGERDTQYF
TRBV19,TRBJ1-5,CASGVDSNQPQHF
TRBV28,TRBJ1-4,CASSYRDEKLFF
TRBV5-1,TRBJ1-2,CATGLGGEDRGYGYTF
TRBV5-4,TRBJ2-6,CASSSNRGRGSGANGLTF
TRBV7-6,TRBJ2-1,CASSLGTDSYNEQFF
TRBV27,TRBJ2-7,CASSSAGTGAPYEQYF
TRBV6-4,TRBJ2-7,CASSESGLVTYEQYF
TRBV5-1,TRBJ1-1,CASSPGDTEAFF
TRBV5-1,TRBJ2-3,CASSLHLQREGPVTDTQYF
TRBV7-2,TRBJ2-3,CASSAGLGGSTDTQYF
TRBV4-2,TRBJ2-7,CASSHQGTSGSQSSYEQYF
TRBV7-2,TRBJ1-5,CASSTRTGGNQPQHF
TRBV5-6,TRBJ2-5,CASSSDGLLAGQETQYF
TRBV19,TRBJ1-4,CASTGAAGGSRDEKLFF
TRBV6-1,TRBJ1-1,CASSYTRNTEAFF
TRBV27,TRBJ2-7,CASSPHTSSYEQYF
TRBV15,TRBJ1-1,CATSRDRGTEAFF
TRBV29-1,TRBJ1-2,CSVEGTGGYTF
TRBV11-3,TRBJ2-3,CASSLNPTGDTQYF
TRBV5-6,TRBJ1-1,CASSPWDRDTEAFF
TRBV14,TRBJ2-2,CASSQDISGRVFSGELFF
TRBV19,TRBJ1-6,CASSIVAGRASPLHF
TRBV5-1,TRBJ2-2,CASSFWDRGAGELFF
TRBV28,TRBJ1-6,CASSPMDRVNSPLHF
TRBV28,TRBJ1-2,CASMKGVYGYTF
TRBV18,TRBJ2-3,CASSAFDTQYF
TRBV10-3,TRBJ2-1,CAIRPTISAGYEQFF
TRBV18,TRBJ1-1,CASSPPNRGDTEAFF
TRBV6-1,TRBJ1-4,CASSEEGNRDTYEKLFF
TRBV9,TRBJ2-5,CASSAGTSGGRQETQYF
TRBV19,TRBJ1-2,CATRVPGPLRTIDGYTF
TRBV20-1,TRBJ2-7,CSANDGRGQYF
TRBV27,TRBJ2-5,CASSLVGGMIRETQYF
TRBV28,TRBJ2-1,CASYYSGAYNEQFF
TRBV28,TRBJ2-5,CASSATDRGKETQYF
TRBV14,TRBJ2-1,CASSLNLGLAGVSFHYNEQFF
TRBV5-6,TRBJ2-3,CASSDPSGGAIDTQYF
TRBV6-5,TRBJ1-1,CASTSTGGTEAFF
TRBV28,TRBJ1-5,CASSPLSTGENQPQHF
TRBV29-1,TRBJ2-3,CSHETSGFEDTDTQYF
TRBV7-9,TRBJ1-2,CASSWDRGGYTF
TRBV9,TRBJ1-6,CASSGGTGNNSPLHF
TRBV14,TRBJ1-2,CASSQERGPQGYTF
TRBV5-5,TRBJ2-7,CASSLIVSYEQYF
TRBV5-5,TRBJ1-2,CASSFGQGAQYGYTF
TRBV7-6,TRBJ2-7,CASSYRQTPYEQYF
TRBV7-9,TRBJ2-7,CASSYAKTRSYEQYF
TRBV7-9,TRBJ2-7,CASSPASGVSTYEQYF
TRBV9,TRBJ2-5,CASSVVDGGGETQYF
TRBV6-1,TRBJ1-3,CASSPSLGNTIYF
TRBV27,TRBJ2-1,CASRPLQTQYNEQFF